A selection of T cell receptor beta chains follows, all from one sample in a study of blood T cell repertoires in COVID-19. Measured with immunoSEQ multiplex PCR; TCRdb has only the in-frame clones, and not every one. This sample has over 120,000 clones; 75% to 85% occur once, and the top ten carry 3.5%. The sample consisted of peripheral blood. These TCRs come from a man between 65 and 85 years old who had recovered from COVID-19. Both conserved end residues are part of each CDR3.

TRBV10-2	17	TRBJ2-2	CASRRGLAGDSTGELFF
TRBV9	15	TRBJ2-7	CASSATGTAVYEQYF
TRBV10-2	14	TRBJ2-5	CASSVRGYVETQYF
TRBV18	14	TRBJ2-3	CASSPNTGTDTQYF
TRBV6-5	15	TRBJ2-3	CASSNTGNQVDTQYF
TRBV27	15	TRBJ2-3	CASVETVGDTDTQYF
TRBV10-3	17	TRBJ2-2	CAISEPGQGANTGELFF
TRBV5-4	17	TRBJ2-3	CASSPGSGGFSTDTQYF
TRBV27	13	TRBJ2-3	CASSFWEGDTQYF
TRBV5-1	16	TRBJ1-6	CASSLDRVGYNSPLHF
TRBV3-1/TRBV3-2	16	TRBJ2-1	CASSLYRTRVYNEQFF
TRBV28	13	TRBJ2-7	CASIPESSYEQYF
TRBV4-2	15	TRBJ1-1	CASSQEVRGTTEAFF
TRBV5-6	18	TRBJ2-1	CASSLEGFSGTFYNEQFF
TRBV3-1/TRBV3-2	14	TRBJ1-1	CASSRSKGGPEAFF
TRBV6-5	13	TRBJ2-5	CASRESGKETQYF
TRBV7-3	15	TRBJ2-7	CASSLGQGLVYEQYF
TRBV6-2/TRBV6-3	16	TRBJ1-1	CASSPPPGQWGTEAFF
TRBV18	18	TRBJ2-1	CASSPTGGQSRAGNEQFF
TRBV5-5	18	TRBJ1-5	CASSLAFQGLYSNQPQHF
TRBV10-1	17	TRBJ2-5	CASSESGGGREWETQYF
TRBV4-1	16	TRBJ2-7	CASSQEVGRTAYEQYF
TRBV19	17	TRBJ1-5	CASSATGAFYSNQPQHF
TRBV4-1	13	TRBJ1-2	CASSEGARYGYTF
TRBV10-1	12	TRBJ1-2	CAKETGLYGYTF
TRBV6-5	15	TRBJ2-7	CASSYAPRGTYEQYF
TRBV11-2	13	TRBJ2-1	CASSLDREGEQFF
TRBV3-1/TRBV3-2	19	TRBJ2-3	CASRPSGTSGTKRTDTQYF
TRBV5-1	15	TRBJ1-1	CASSLTGPGGTEAFF
TRBV5-5	14	TRBJ1-2	CASSLGDRGWGYTF
TRBV30	14	TRBJ2-5	CAWNERLYQETQYF
TRBV12-3/TRBV12-4	13	TRBJ2-7	CASSRPGQSEQYF
TRBV5-1	17	TRBJ2-2	CASSLEGQGGNTGELFF
TRBV10-3	14	TRBJ2-7	CAISDQAGAYEQYF
TRBV19	15	TRBJ2-7	CASSIREELPYEQYF
TRBV13	14	TRBJ2-5	CASSLGGNQETQYF
TRBV30	13	TRBJ2-3	CAFGTSGTDTQYF
TRBV6-5	14	TRBJ2-5	CASSWDREQETQYF
TRBV18	17	TRBJ2-2	CASSPQLAGAKAGELFF
TRBV10-3	17	TRBJ2-2	CAISELGDRGNTGELFF
TRBV5-8	17	TRBJ2-2	CASSDKAGALNTGELFF
TRBV6-6	13	TRBJ1-2	CASSNTRGYGYTF
TRBV7-2	14	TRBJ2-1	CASSLQRSSNEQFF
TRBV7-8	15	TRBJ2-3	CASSVGQYYTDTQYF
TRBV28	14	TRBJ1-1	CASSLSRGRTEAFF
TRBV9	18	TRBJ1-6	CASSVDTGGSSYNSPLHF